The 23 T cell receptor beta chains below all came from one sample that was sequenced in a study of cytomegalovirus exposure and HLA in healthy donors. Some clones are missing from TCRdb's copy, which holds only in-frame ones; the method was immunoSEQ multiplex PCR. The profile covers 40,000 to 60,000 clones, with about 93% appearing a single time and 7.8% taken by the ten largest. Sequencing used PBMCs. Receptors were obtained from a woman between 18 and 30 years old in good health and CMV-seropositive.

The chain recombines TRBV23-1 with TRBJ1-4; maybe TRBD1 (5 bases). TRBV23-1 is treated as an ORF (open reading frame) with a function not yet certain. The V end lost 8 bases, the J end lost 6 bases, and 19 bases lay between the germline ends. The CDR3 covers 15 residues. CDR3 residues: CASGGRSSPYEKLFF. CDR3 in DNA: TGCGCCAGCGGGGGGAGGAGTAGTCCCTATGAAAAACTGTTTTTT.

The J gene is TRBJ2-2, the V gene TRBV27; D possibly corresponds to TRBD2 (6 bases). The CDR3 has 16 amino acids. CDR1 and CDR2 (germline): MNHEY, SMNVEV (reference sequence). Deletions cut 6 bases from V and 2 bases from J, with 16 bases between. CDR3 loop: CASSPRLAANTGELFF. The CDR3 nucleotides are TGTGCCAGCAGCCCCCGATTAGCGGCTAACACCGGGGAGCTGTTTTTT.

The genes are TRBV10-3 and TRBJ2-1, with TRBD2 matching over 12 bases. The V and J ends lost 6 bases and 0 bases, in that order; junction bases with no gene match: 6. This CDR3 is 17 amino acids long. In germline, CDR1 is ENHRY, CDR2 SYGVKD. Here the CDR3 reads CAIRTSGRNSSYNEQFF. For the CDR3, the DNA is TGTGCCATCAGAACTAGCGGGAGGAACAGCTCCTACAATGAGCAGTTCTTC.

V usage is TRBV18 and J usage is TRBJ2-2, with a weak D call TRBD1 (5 bases). Germline values: CDR1 KGHSH, CDR2 LQKENI. Trimming cost V 3 bases and J 2 bases, with 10 bases left between them. This CDR3 spans 15 amino acids. For the CDR3, the DNA is TGTGCCAGCTCACCTGAAACAGGAAACACCGGGGAGCTGTTTTTT. Amino acids: CASSPETGNTGELFF.

The chain combines TRBV28 with TRBJ2-2; 10 bases are shared with TRBD2. The germline V gene encodes CDR1 MDHEN and CDR2 SYDVKM. J lost 5 bases, V lost 8 bases, and 8 bases had no gene match. This CDR3 has 15 amino acids. CDR3 residues: CASATTSGLTGELFF. CDR3 coding DNA: TGTGCCAGCGCTACGACTAGCGGGTTAACCGGGGAGCTGTTTTTT.

The chain uses TRBV27 and TRBJ2-3, with 10 bases lining up with TRBD1. Germline CDR1 and CDR2: MNHEY and SMNVEV (reference sequence). V was pared by 6 bases and J by 2 bases, with 20 bases of the junction left unmatched. The CDR3 spans 20 residues. The CDR3 is CASSRGPGQGPHYNTDTQYF. The CDR3, as DNA: TGTGCCAGCAGCCGGGGTCCGGGACAGGGGCCACACTACAACACAGATACGCAGTATTTT.

The table lists this clone with a count of one. The V gene is TRBV4-2, the J gene TRBJ1-1; the match to TRBD1 covers 7 bases. Germline V gene lookup returns CDR1 LGHNA and CDR2 YNFKEQ. Trimming cost V 1 base and J 11 bases; bases outside gene matches: 7. CDR3 length: 13 amino acids. The CDR3 loop reads CASSQATTGTAFF. In DNA, the CDR3 is TGTGCCAGCAGCCAAGCCACGACAGGGACGGCTTTCTTT.

The chain is built from TRBV6-1 and TRBJ2-3; 7 positions match TRBD2. The CDR3 spans 15 residues. J gave up 3 bases and V 4 bases, and 7 bases lay outside the gene matches. Looked up from germline, CDR1 is MNHNS and CDR2 is SASEGT. The CDR3 DNA follows: TGTGCCAGCAGTGTTGGCGGGAGATCAACAGATACGCAGTATTTT. Translated, it gives CASSVGGRSTDTQYF.

This clone was seen repeatedly, ten times or more. The same CDR3 arises from other DNA sequences in this sample as well. The chain joins TRBV6-4 to TRBJ2-3; perhaps TRBD2 as D (5 bases). The V gene's germline CDR1 is MRHNA and CDR2 SNTAGT. The CDR3 is made up of 13 amino acids. V lost 3 bases and J 4 bases, leaving 8 bases between the germline ends. The CDR3 is CASSEGSADTQYF. The CDR3, as DNA: TGTGCCAGCAGTGAAGGTAGCGCAGATACGCAGTATTTT.

The chain recombines TRBV9 with TRBJ1-6, with D maybe TRBD1 (6 bases). Germline CDR1 and CDR2: SGDLS and YYNGEE. The CDR3 has 15 residues. Trimming removed 3 bases from V and 9 bases from J, with 16 bases in between. CDR3 region: CASSALQGLGSPLHF. CDR3 DNA: TGTGCCAGCAGCGCCTTACAGGGTTTGGGTTCACCCCTCCACTTT.

This chain links TRBV10-3 with TRBJ2-1; 13 positions match TRBD2. This CDR3 is built from 15 residues. V lost 6 bases and J lost 5; bases outside the gene matches: 4. In germline, CDR1 is ENHRY, CDR2 SYGVKD. The CDR3 reads CAISTGTSGNNEQFF. The DNA of the CDR3 is TGTGCCATCAGCACCGGGACTAGCGGGAACAATGAGCAGTTCTTC.

V is TRBV9 and J is TRBJ1-5, with 8 bases lining up with TRBD1. CDR1 and CDR2 from the germline V gene are SGDLS and YYNGEE. V dropped 0 bases and J dropped 6; count of bases not matched to a gene: 8. CDR3 length equals 16 residues. The CDR3 here is CASSVGAGGALQPQHF. In DNA form, the CDR3 reads TGTGCCAGCAGCGTAGGGGCAGGGGGCGCGCTTCAGCCCCAGCATTTT.

A few counts support this clone. The V gene is TRBV4-1, the J gene TRBJ2-1; D is unresolved. V was shortened by 3 bases and J by 0 bases, with 12 bases between the two germline ends. Germline CDR1 MGHRA, CDR2 YSYEKL. This CDR3 contains 16 residues. CDR3 loop: CASSQIDILSYNEQFF. In nucleotides, the CDR3 is TGCGCCAGCAGCCAGATAGATATTCTCTCCTACAATGAGCAGTTCTTC.

The chain employs TRBV15 and TRBJ1-3; D is possibly TRBD1 (6 bases). CDR3 length: 15 residues. The ends were cut back, 0 bases at V and 2 bases at J, with 8 bases in the middle. Germline V lookup: CDR1 LNHNV, CDR2 YYDKDF (reference sequence). CDR3 protein: CATSRDRGTGNTIYF. In DNA form, the CDR3 reads TGTGCCACCAGCAGAGATAGGGGGACTGGAAACACCATATATTTT.

The chain couples TRBV2 to TRBJ2-7, with 11 positions matching TRBD1. The trim removed 2 bases at V and 2 bases at J, leaving 11 bases unmatched. CDR1 and CDR2 from the germline V gene are SNHLY and FYNNEI. This CDR3 has 18 amino acids. CDR3 bases: TGTGCCAGCAGTGAATATTATAAAGGGGACAGGGGGACCTACGAGCAGTACTTC. This encodes CASSEYYKGDRGTYEQYF.

The chain recombines TRBV5-5 with TRBJ2-3; possible D gene TRBD1, 6 bases. The germline V and J ends were trimmed by 3 bases and 0 bases, with 11 bases remaining between them. Germline assignment: CDR1 SGHKS and CDR2 YYEKEE (reference sequence). The CDR3 is 15 amino acids. Written as DNA, the CDR3 is TGTGCCAGCAGCTGGGACAACCCTAGCACAGATACGCAGTATTTT. This sequence encodes CASSWDNPSTDTQYF.

This chain uses TRBV6-5 with TRBJ2-5; 11 positions match TRBD2. Germline V CDR1 and CDR2: MNHEY, SVGAGI. V trimming: 5 bases; J trimming: 5 bases; junction bases outside the gene matches: 7. The CDR3 loop spans 15 amino acids. The CDR3, as DNA: TGTGCCAGCAGTCACGAGGCTAGCGGGAGGGAGACCCAGTACTTC. Protein sequence: CASSHEASGRETQYF.

This chain uses TRBV7-8 with TRBJ1-2; the match to TRBD1 covers 10 bases. The CDR3 is made up of 13 amino acids. From germline, CDR1 is SGHVS and CDR2 FQNEAQ. V dropped 5 bases and J dropped 10; count of bases not matched to a gene: 7. The CDR3 sequence: CASSLGTGEDYTF. The CDR3 DNA reads as TGTGCCAGCAGCCTCGGGACAGGGGAGGACTACACCTTC.

The chain combines TRBV10-3 with TRBJ2-1, with 7 positions matching TRBD1. J was trimmed by 1 base and V by 3 bases; bases with no gene match: 3. CDR3 length: 15 amino acids. The germline V gene has CDR1 ENHRY and CDR2 SYGVKD. The CDR3 coding sequence is TGTGCCATCAGTGATTCAGGGGGTTCCTACAATGAGCAGTTCTTC. Translation gives CAISDSGGSYNEQFF.

V is TRBV11-2 and J is TRBJ2-5; a weak D match, TRBD1 (6 bases). The CDR3 sequence is 14 residues long. The germline V gene encodes CDR1 SGHAT and CDR2 FQNNGV. Trimming cost V 1 base and J 5 bases, with 11 bases left between them. In DNA, the CDR3 is TGTGCCAGCAGCTTAGCAGACAGGAGGGAGACCCAGTACTTC. Translated: CASSLADRRETQYF.

About this clone itself: The junction and the germline gene differ at one end; a read error may be behind it. V usage is TRBV7-7 and J usage is TRBJ2-7; tentatively, D is TRBD1 (6 bases). The germline gives CDR1 SSHAT, CDR2 FNYEAQ (reference sequence). The CDR3 covers 12 residues. The CDR3 nucleotides are TGTGCTAGCAGCCCTAACGGACAGGAGCAGTACTTC. Translated: CASSPNGQEQYF.

The chain recombines TRBV19 with TRBJ2-6; 7 bases align to TRBD1. Trimming took 6 bases from V and 3 from J; bases not matched to a gene: 8. The CDR3 extends over 16 amino acids. Per germline, CDR1 LNHDA and CDR2 SQIVND (reference sequence). CDR3 sequence reads: CASSKLTGDGANVLTF. Written as DNA, the CDR3 is TGTGCCAGTAGCAAACTTACAGGGGATGGGGCCAACGTCCTGACTTTC.

This clone was observed a few times. The rearrangement joins TRBV28 to TRBJ1-5, with 7 nucleotides matching TRBD1. Trimming removed 8 bases from V and 0 bases from J; junction bases left unmatched: 4. Germline CDR1 is MDHEN and CDR2 is SYDVKM. The CDR3 totals 14 residues. The CDR3 loop is CASVQGNSNQPQHF. CDR3 bases: TGTGCCAGCGTACAGGGGAATAGCAATCAGCCCCAGCATTTT.